The rows below give T cell receptor beta chains drawn from one sample of a study of CD8 T cells in ankylosing spondylitis. Via MiXCR, TCRdb re-called the 5' RACE reads, giving one row per CDR3 protein. Counted here are 250,000 to 350,000 distinct CDR3 sequences, 20% to 25% occurring once; the ten biggest clones make up roughly 4%. Sequencing used blood, either unsorted or a sorted T cell fraction (not recorded which). These receptors all come from a female donor with ankylosing spondylitis or in good health (not recorded which). Each CDR3 is given with its conserved first and last residue. The D gene is left open where the match is weak. Clone size is not always given. Where it is, it says once, few, many or a class for expanded clones.

J gene	V gene	D gene	clone size	CDR3 protein	CDR3 DNA
TRBJ1-6	TRBV20-1	.	few	CSAIDRSSYNSPLHF	TGCAGTGCTATAGACAGGAGCTCCTATAATTCACCCCTCCACTTT
TRBJ2-7	TRBV7-9	.	.	CASSLAGVSYEQYF	TGTGCCAGCAGCTTAGCAGGGGTCAGCTACGAGCAGTACTTC
TRBJ1-1	TRBV13	TRBD1	.	CASSYRQGKNTEAFF	TGTGCCAGCAGCTACCGACAGGGGAAGAACACTGAAGCTTTCTTT
TRBJ1-1	TRBV5-6	.	few	CASSPIGGPSDAFF	TGTGCCAGCAGCCCTATCGGGGGTCCTTCGGACGCTTTCTTT
TRBJ1-2	TRBV20-1	.	few	CSAAPANYGYTF	TGCAGTGCCGCTCCGGCTAACTATGGCTACACCTTC
TRBJ2-3	TRBV20-1	TRBD2	.	CSAVPGLAGAGADTQYF	TGCAGTGCCGTCCCGGGACTAGCGGGAGCGGGAGCAGATACGCAGTATTTT
TRBJ2-5	TRBV20-1	TRBD2	.	CSASSGRALQTQYF	TGCAGTGCTAGTAGCGGGAGGGCCCTCCAGACCCAGTACTTC
TRBJ2-7	TRBV5-1	TRBD2	few	CASSHVSGKDEQYF	TGCGCCAGCAGCCATGTTAGCGGGAAGGACGAGCAGTACTTC
TRBJ2-5	TRBV11-1	TRBD2	.	CASTKGTSGSIGLEETQYF	TGTGCCAGCACCAAAGGGACTAGCGGGAGTATCGGATTAGAAGAGACCCAGTACTTC
TRBJ2-7	TRBV5-6	TRBD1	.	CASSFGGAGRGYEQYF	TGTGCCAGCAGCTTCGGAGGAGCAGGCAGGGGGTACGAGCAGTACTTC
TRBJ1-3	TRBV12-3/TRBV12-4	TRBD1	many	CASSPDRVEGDTIYF	TGTGCCAGCAGCCCAGACAGGGTAGAGGGAGACACCATATATTTT
TRBJ2-5	TRBV6-2/TRBV6-3	.	.	CASGSMRETQYF	TGTGCCAGCGGCAGTATGAGAGAGACCCAGTACTTC
TRBJ1-1	TRBV5-1	.	few	CASSHVDGGGTEAFF	TGCGCCAGCAGCCATGTGGACGGGGGGGGCACTGAAGCTTTCTTT
TRBJ2-2	TRBV12-3/TRBV12-4	.	few	CASSLPFTGELFF	TGTGCCAGCAGTTTACCCTTCACCGGGGAGCTGTTTTTT
TRBJ2-7	TRBV6-1	TRBD1	.	CASSAGTGRGEQYF	TGTGCCAGCAGCGCCGGGACAGGGCGTGGGGAGCAGTACTTC
TRBJ2-1	TRBV20-1	TRBD2	.	CCAGGGQVAGVLDEQFF	TGCTGTGCTGGAGGGGGGCAGGTAGCGGGAGTGCTAGATGAGCAGTTCTTC